This is a list of T cell receptor beta chains from one sample in a study of response to subunit inactivated influenza vaccine. MiXCR, applied by TCRdb to the RT-PCR reads, yields one record per CDR3 protein. The sample lists almost 250,000 distinct CDR3 sequences, 12% occurring once. The material sequenced was non-naive T cells sorted from PBMCs, taken 14 to 15 days before vaccination. These receptors were taken from a man aged 45 to 65 who received an inactivated influenza vaccine. CDR3s leave out the opening cysteine and the closing phenylalanine or tryptophan. The order of the fields is CDR3 length, J gene, V gene, CDR3 protein.

11	TRBJ2-1	TRBV20-1	SAVSGRAHEQF
12	TRBJ2-7	TRBV4-3	ASSQDQDSYEQY
13	TRBJ2-1	TRBV15	ATSRGGSHYNEQF
11	TRBJ2-1	TRBV15	ATSNRSYNEQF
11	TRBJ2-5	TRBV4-3	ASSQHREETQY
16	TRBJ2-7	TRBV20-1	SARRVAGGPGLVYEQY
11	TRBJ2-5	TRBV2	ASSLNREGTQY
11	TRBJ1-6	TRBV7-6	ASSFNAISPLH
13	TRBJ1-5	TRBV28	ASSSGQGDFQPQH
13	TRBJ1-5	TRBV6-5	ASSSGTPTSQPQH
13	TRBJ2-5	TRBV15	ATSSPGQGSQTQY
11	TRBJ1-1	TRBV12-3/TRBV12-4	ASSFGQLTEAF
12	TRBJ1-2	TRBV6-1	ASRTPGTNYGYT
11	TRBJ1-1	TRBV29-1	SVEWTGRTEAF
14	TRBJ2-3	TRBV20-1	SAILLPDPSTDTQY
12	TRBJ2-2	TRBV6-2/TRBV6-3	ASRPQGGTGELF
11	TRBJ2-1	TRBV12-3/TRBV12-4	ASSPGTGNEQF
14	TRBJ2-1	TRBV6-1	ASIRTGASSYNEQF
13	TRBJ2-3	TRBV24-1	ATSDLTGPAGTQY
13	TRBJ2-2	TRBV7-2	ASSLAFGSQGELF
14	TRBJ1-5	TRBV5-6	ASSFRGGSGNQPQH
14	TRBJ2-2	TRBV12-3/TRBV12-4	ASSLRDRANTGELF
10	TRBJ2-1	TRBV5-6	ASSWGQGKQF
11	TRBJ1-2	TRBV20-1	SASRLGAGGYT
14	TRBJ1-2	TRBV12-3/TRBV12-4	ASSLRQEVWLYGYT
15	TRBJ2-5	TRBV20-1	SADNWSVRTFQETQY
13	TRBJ1-3	TRBV7-2	ASSLAGGAGNTIY
12	TRBJ2-7	TRBV5-1	ASEAGQGRYEQY
11	TRBJ1-3	TRBV20-1	SARDSSGNTIY
11	TRBJ2-1	TRBV7-2	ASSLSFEGEQF
15	TRBJ2-1	TRBV12-5	ASGLVLTGGSYNEQF
13	TRBJ1-1	TRBV6-5	ASSSRGRAAPEAF
13	TRBJ2-7	TRBV3-1	ASSQEWTGNYEQY
14	TRBJ1-4	TRBV7-8	ASSFGSRYMNEKLF
10	TRBJ2-1	TRBV7-2	ASSLELGEQF
12	TRBJ1-2	TRBV2	ASSVAATNYGYT
10	TRBJ2-5	TRBV6-2/TRBV6-3	ASTSTASTQY
13	TRBJ1-1	TRBV4-2	ASSQDRSGNTEAF
13	TRBJ1-2	TRBV9	ASSEGTGYNYGYT